The following is a T cell receptor (beta chain) sequence with its context. Assay used: immunoSEQ multiplex PCR; TCRdb lists only in-frame clones, some missing. In the table there are some 80,000 clones, around 81% of which are singletons. The source of the sample is a study of radiotherapy plus CTLA-4 blockade in lung cancer. Germline V gene data show CDR1 as ENHRY and CDR2 as SYGVKD. Trimming cost V 10 bases and J 0 bases, with 25 bases left between them. The CDR3 is 18 amino acids. This specimen was peripheral blood, taken from a patient treated with radiotherapy plus ipilimumab. The chain employs TRBV10-3 and TRBJ1-5, with D possibly TRBD1 on 5 matching bases. The clonotype comes from a human donor with non-small cell lung cancer whose response to radiotherapy plus ipilimumab could not be evaluated. Some clones in this sample may be carry-over from other donors' samples. The CDR3 DNA follows: TGTGCCACCAGCCTTTTCCTTCCAAGGGGTTATAGCAATCAGCCCCAGCATTTT. It specifies CATSLFLPRGYSNQPQHF.